This entry is about one TCR beta chain. As yet, its antigen is unknown. Just one base apart from a much larger clone, this may be a read error. Germline lookup yields CDR1 LNHNV and CDR2 YYDKDF (reference sequence). Trimming stripped 1 base from V and 6 bases from J, with 9 bases between. The CDR3 extends over 13 amino acids. This sample is part of a study of blood T cells in healthy people across ages. Then a second PCR, running roughly 7 to 11 cycles, was carried out with a sample-barcoded 5' primer and a J-beta primer mix. Sequencing yielded, for each sample, at least 3 million paired-end reads carrying CDR3. One entry per CDR3 protein results from TCRdb running MiXCR on the 5' RACE reads. This sample carries approximately 810,000 distinct CDR3 sequences, 29% of them seen once, and the ten largest clones take roughly 17%. Study conclusions and caveats: Estimated diversity across one million T cells was deemed an underestimate. CMV status of donors was unknown, possibly confounding expanded clonotype changes.

Per-sample yields of isolated PBMCs were at least 6 million. Sequenced input: blood. V is TRBV15 and J is TRBJ1-1; TRBD1 is a possible D gene (5 bases). The sequence derives from a woman of 80 years or more in good health. Written as DNA, the CDR3 is TGTGCCACCAGCAGAGGACAGATCGCTGAAGCTTTCTTT. Translation: CATSRGQIAEAFF.